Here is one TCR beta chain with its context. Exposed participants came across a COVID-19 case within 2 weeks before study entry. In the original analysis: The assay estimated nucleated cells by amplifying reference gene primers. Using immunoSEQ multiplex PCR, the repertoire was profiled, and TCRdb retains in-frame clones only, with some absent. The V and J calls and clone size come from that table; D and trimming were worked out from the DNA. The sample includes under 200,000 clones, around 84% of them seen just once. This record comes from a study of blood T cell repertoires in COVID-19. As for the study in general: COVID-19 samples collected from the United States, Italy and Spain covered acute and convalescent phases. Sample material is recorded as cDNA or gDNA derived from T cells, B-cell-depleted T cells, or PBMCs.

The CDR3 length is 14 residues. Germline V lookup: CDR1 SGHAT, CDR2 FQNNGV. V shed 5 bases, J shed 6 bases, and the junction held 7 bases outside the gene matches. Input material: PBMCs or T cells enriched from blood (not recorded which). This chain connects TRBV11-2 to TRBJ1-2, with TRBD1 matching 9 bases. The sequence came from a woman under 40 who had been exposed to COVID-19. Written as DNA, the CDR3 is TGTGCCAGCAGCCCTCGGGGGACAGGGCATGGCTACACCTTC. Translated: CASSPRGTGHGYTF.